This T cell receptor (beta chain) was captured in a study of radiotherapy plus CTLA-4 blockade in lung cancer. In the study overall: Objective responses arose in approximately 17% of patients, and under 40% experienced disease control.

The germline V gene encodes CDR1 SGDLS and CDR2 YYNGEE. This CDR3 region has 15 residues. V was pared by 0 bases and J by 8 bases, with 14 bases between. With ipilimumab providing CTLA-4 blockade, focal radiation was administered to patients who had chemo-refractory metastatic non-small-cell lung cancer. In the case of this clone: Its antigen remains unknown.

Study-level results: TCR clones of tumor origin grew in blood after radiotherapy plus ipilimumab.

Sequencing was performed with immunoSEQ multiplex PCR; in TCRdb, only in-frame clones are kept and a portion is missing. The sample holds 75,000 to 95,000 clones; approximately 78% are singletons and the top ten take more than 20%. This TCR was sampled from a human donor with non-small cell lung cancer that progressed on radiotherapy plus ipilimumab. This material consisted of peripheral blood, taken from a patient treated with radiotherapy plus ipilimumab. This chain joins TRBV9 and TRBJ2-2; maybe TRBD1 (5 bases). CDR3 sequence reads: CASSVVVGPVGELFF. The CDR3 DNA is TGTGCCAGCAGCGTAGTCGTGGGGCCTGTGGGGGAGCTGTTTTTT.